The 31 T cell receptor beta chains given below trace back to one sample, sequenced in a study of T cells in localized non-small cell lung cancer. Clones were read by immunoSEQ multiplex PCR, and TCRdb kept only the in-frame ones, dropping some. The table includes around 70,000 clones, about 86% detected once. The sequences come from peripheral blood, collected before any cancer treatment. These receptors were obtained from a male donor at least 60 years old with stage III squamous cell lung carcinoma.

The chain employs TRBV7-2 and TRBJ2-2, with D unresolved. The ends were cut back, 5 bases at V and 5 bases at J, with 15 bases in the middle. Germline V lookup: CDR1 SGHTA, CDR2 FQGNSA. This CDR3 is built from 15 residues. CDR3 sequence (DNA): TGTGCCAGCAGCCCTCCCGACCCCCGGACCGGGGAGCTGTTTTTT. This sequence encodes CASSPPDPRTGELFF. The whole variable domain, filled in from reference TRBV7-2 and TRBJ2-2, reads GAGVSQSPSNKVTEKGKDVELRCDPISGHTALYWYRQSLGQGLEFLIYFQGNSAPDKSGLPSDRFSAERTGGSVSTLTIQRTQQEDSAVYLCASSPPDPRTGELFFGEGSRLTVL.

The V call is TRBV4-1, the J call TRBJ1-1; D remains ambiguous. Germline CDR1 MGHRA, CDR2 YSYEKL. The CDR3 runs to 17 residues. The V end lost 0 bases, the J end lost 2 bases, and 16 bases lay between the germline ends. CDR3 in DNA: TGCGCCAGCAGCCAAGATCGAGGTCGGGCAGTTAACACTGAAGCTTTCTTT. Its translation: CASSQDRGRAVNTEAFF.

In this sample, this clone turned up a few times. This chain links TRBV5-6 with TRBJ2-5; 12 bases line up with TRBD1. J lost 6 bases, V lost 0 bases, and 3 bases had no gene match. The CDR3 extends over 15 amino acids. Germline loops: CDR1 SGHDT, CDR2 YYEEEE. This chain's CDR3 is CASSLAGTGGKTQYF. CDR3 DNA: TGTGCCAGCAGCTTGGCCGGGACAGGGGGCAAGACCCAGTACTTC.

The J gene is TRBJ2-3, the V gene TRBV7-2, with 8 bases aligning to TRBD2. Per germline, CDR1 SGHTA and CDR2 FQGNSA. The CDR3 length is 18 residues. V dropped 1 base and J dropped 2; count of bases not matched to a gene: 11. The CDR3 coding sequence is TGTGCCAGCAGCTTAGAACTTTGGCGGGGGGAAAACACAGATACGCAGTATTTT. Translating it yields CASSLELWRGENTDTQYF.

The chain combines TRBV30 with TRBJ2-3; 10 nucleotides agree with TRBD1. This CDR3 is built from 14 residues. After removal of 3 bases from V and 5 bases from J, the junction contained 5 bases not matched to a gene. CDR1 and CDR2 from the germline V gene are GTSNPN and SVGIG (reference sequence). The CDR3 DNA reads TGTGCCTGGAGCCTCGGGACAGGGGAAGATACGCAGTATTTT. It codes for CAWSLGTGEDTQYF.

The gene calls are TRBV6-5 and TRBJ1-5, with D maybe TRBD1 (6 bases). CDR1 is MNHEY, CDR2 SVGAGI, per germline. The CDR3 is 14 residues long. V was trimmed by 5 bases and J by 6 bases, leaving 14 bases between them. CDR3 region: CASSVGGAIQPQHF. Here the CDR3 DNA reads TGTGCCAGCAGTGTGGGGGGCGCGATTCAGCCCCAGCATTTT.

The CDR3 loop is CASSLDPTRTGYGYTF. The DNA for the CDR3 is TGTGCCAGCAGCTTAGATCCCACCCGGACAGGCTATGGCTACACCTTC. This chain links TRBV11-2 with TRBJ1-2; the match to TRBD1 covers 7 bases. CDR3 length: 16 residues. V gave up 0 bases and J gave up 4 bases; unmatched junction bases: 8. CDR1 and CDR2 (germline): SGHAT, FQNNGV. The full variable domain, rest sourced from reference TRBV11-2 and TRBJ1-2, is EAGVAQSPRYKIIEKRQSVAFWCNPISGHATLYWYQQILGQGPKLLIQFQNNGVVDDSQLPKDRFSAERLKGVDSTLKIQPAKLEDSAVYLCASSLDPTRTGYGYTFGSGTRLTVV.

The genes are TRBV6-6 and TRBJ1-1; D might be TRBD1 (6 bases). Per the germline V gene, CDR1 is MNHNY and CDR2 is SVGAGI (reference sequence). The CDR3 has 13 residues. V gave up 6 bases and J gave up 6 bases, with 14 bases separating them. The CDR3 bases are TGTGCCAGCAGGACGACAGGTGGGGCTGAAGCTTTCTTT. Protein: CASRTTGGAEAFF.

The chain carries TRBV27 and TRBJ2-1; 10 bases fit TRBD2. After removal of 5 bases from V and 8 bases from J, the junction contained 12 bases not matched to a gene. This CDR3 comprises 16 residues. Per germline, CDR1 MNHEY and CDR2 SMNVEV (reference sequence). The CDR3 sequence is CASSGAGGPKIDEQFF. In DNA form, the CDR3 reads TGTGCCAGCAGTGGAGCGGGGGGGCCAAAGATCGATGAGCAGTTCTTC.

The chain couples TRBV5-1 to TRBJ1-1; perhaps TRBD1 as D (6 bases). This CDR3 spans 15 amino acids. Trimming took off 0 bases at V and 3 bases at J, with 12 bases between the two ends. CDR1 and CDR2 (germline): SGHRS, YFSETQ. CDR3 amino acids: CASSLAPGAYTEAFF. For the CDR3, the DNA is TGCGCCAGCAGCTTGGCCCCGGGGGCATACACTGAAGCTTTCTTT.

This clone has only a few counts. J is TRBJ2-3 and V is TRBV30; the match to TRBD1 covers 7 bases. The CDR3 totals 15 residues. Germline V gene data show CDR1 as GTSNPN and CDR2 as SVGIG (reference sequence). Trimming at V came to 2 bases and at J to 4 bases, leaving 9 bases not matched to a gene. The CDR3 is CAWSIRGRLADTQYF. The CDR3 DNA is TGTGCCTGGAGTATAAGGGGGCGATTGGCAGATACGCAGTATTTT.

This chain joins TRBV10-2 and TRBJ2-7; no definite D call. The CDR3 is made up of 13 amino acids. Trimming removed 7 bases at V and 5 bases at J, with 15 bases between. The germline V gene has CDR1 WSHSY and CDR2 SAAADI. CDR3 DNA: TGCGCCAGCACAATTTCCCCCCAGAACGAGCAGTACGTC. It yields the protein CASTISPQNEQYV.

The J gene is TRBJ2-4, the V gene TRBV5-4; D is possibly TRBD2 (6 bases). With 7 bases removed from V and 5 bases from J, the gap between germline ends came to 19 bases. Germline CDR1 reads SGHNT; CDR2 reads YYREEE (reference sequence). This CDR3 has 15 amino acids. The CDR3 sequence is CASGYRDFGQNIQYF. In DNA, the CDR3 is TGTGCCAGCGGCTACCGGGACTTTGGCCAAAACATTCAGTACTTC. Full variable domain (missing parts from reference TRBV5-4 and TRBJ2-4): ETGVTQSPTHLIKTRGQQVTLRCSSQSGHNTVSWYQQALGQGPQFIFQYYREEENGRGNFPPRFSGLQFPNYSSELNVNALELDDSALYLCASGYRDFGQNIQYFGAGTRLSVL.

The chain carries TRBV18 and TRBJ1-1, with D perhaps matching TRBD1 (5 bases). Deletions cut 1 base from V and 2 bases from J, with 23 bases between. There are 19 residues in the CDR3. Germline loops: CDR1 KGHSH, CDR2 LQKENI. CDR3 residues: CASSPLGQTAGQGNTEAFF. CDR3 bases: TGTGCCAGCTCACCACTGGGCCAAACTGCGGGGCAGGGAAACACTGAAGCTTTCTTT.

The V call is TRBV7-2, the J call TRBJ2-5, with 14 bases that match TRBD2. Germline V gene lookup returns CDR1 SGHTA and CDR2 FQGNSA. The CDR3 has 17 amino acids. V dropped 5 bases and J dropped 4; count of bases not matched to a gene: 9. CDR3 loop: CASSPQTSGGARETQYF. The DNA for the CDR3 is TGTGCCAGCAGCCCCCAGACTAGCGGGGGGGCGAGAGAGACCCAGTACTTC.

This rearrangement joins TRBV7-2 to TRBJ1-2; D possibly corresponds to TRBD1 (6 bases). CDR3 length: 14 amino acids. CDR1 and CDR2 from the germline V gene are SGHTA and FQGNSA. V was shortened by 1 base and J by 4 bases, with 10 bases between the two germline ends. CDR3 sequence reads: CASSLGGGSYGYTF. The CDR3 nucleotides read TGTGCCAGCAGCTTAGGCGGGGGCTCCTATGGCTACACCTTC.

J is TRBJ1-2 and V is TRBV4-3; D perhaps matches TRBD1 (5 bases). Germline V CDR1 and CDR2: LGHNA, YSLEER. The CDR3 consists of 14 residues. The V and J ends lost 1 base and 3 bases respectively, with 9 bases between them. CDR3 region: CASSQAARDYGYTF. The DNA for the CDR3 is TGCGCCAGCAGCCAAGCCGCCAGGGACTATGGCTACACCTTC.

The V call is TRBV5-5, the J call TRBJ2-5, with 7 bases lining up with TRBD1. CDR1 is SGHKS and CDR2 is YYEKEE in the germline V gene (reference sequence). The CDR3 runs to 17 residues. After removal of 5 bases from V and 4 bases from J, the junction contained 17 bases not matched to a gene. The CDR3 region has the DNA TGTGCCAGCAGACCTCGAGTCGACAGGGTACAGGGAGAGACCCAGTACTTC. Translated, it gives CASRPRVDRVQGETQYF.

This clone was seen a handful of times. The chain has TRBV5-8 and TRBJ2-2; no firm D call. The CDR3 runs to 13 residues. V was trimmed by 5 bases and J by 2 bases, leaving 7 bases between them. CDR1 and CDR2 from the germline V gene are SGHTS and YDEGEE. CDR3 residues: CASSFGNTGELFF. As DNA, the CDR3 is TGTGCCAGCAGTTTTGGCAACACCGGGGAGCTGTTTTTT.

The chain combines TRBV6-1 with TRBJ1-5, with a weak D call TRBD1 (5 bases). This CDR3 has 14 amino acids. CDR1 and CDR2 (germline): MNHNS, SASEGT. V lost 5 bases and J 3 bases, leaving 11 bases between the germline ends. This CDR3 reads CASSPGGNNQPQHF. The DNA for the CDR3 is TGTGCCAGCAGTCCCGGGGGGAACAATCAGCCCCAGCATTTT.

This clone turned up a few times. This chain joins TRBV4-2 and TRBJ2-7, with D possibly being TRBD1 or TRBD2 (5 bases each). CDR1 and CDR2 from the germline V gene are LGHNA and YNFKEQ. Trimming stripped 0 bases from V and 4 bases from J, with 16 bases between. This CDR3 region has 16 residues. The CDR3 loop is CASSQERDGAFYEQYF. The DNA for the CDR3 is TGTGCCAGCAGCCAAGAACGGGACGGGGCTTTTTACGAGCAGTACTTC.

The J gene is TRBJ1-5, the V gene TRBV28, with 7 nucleotides matching TRBD1. Trimming removed 7 bases from V and 9 bases from J; junction bases left unmatched: 9. This CDR3 contains 13 residues. Per germline, CDR1 MDHEN and CDR2 SYDVKM. CDR3 residues: CASTTGQPLPQHF. As DNA, the CDR3 is TGTGCCAGCACAACGGGACAGCCGCTGCCCCAGCATTTT.

The genes are TRBV28 and TRBJ2-5; 7 bases map to TRBD2. Germline lookup yields CDR1 MDHEN and CDR2 SYDVKM. This CDR3 region has 15 residues. The J segment lost 4 bases and the V segment lost 5 bases, leaving 10 bases of the junction unmatched. The CDR3: CASSPPGWGGETQYF. In nucleotides, the CDR3 is TGTGCCAGCAGTCCCCCGGGGTGGGGGGGAGAGACCCAGTACTTC.

This clone occurred once. V and J are TRBV7-2 and TRBJ2-5, with a possible D match to TRBD2 (6 bases). The CDR3 totals 15 residues. The ends were cut back, 4 bases at V and 1 base at J, with 13 bases in the middle. CDR1 is SGHTA and CDR2 is FQGNSA in the germline V gene. The CDR3 bases are TGTGCCAGCAGCTCCCTCTTGGGAGGCCAAGAGACCCAGTACTTC. Translated: CASSSLLGGQETQYF.

V and J are TRBV7-2 and TRBJ1-1, with D unresolved. The germline V and J ends were trimmed by 1 base and 2 bases, with 8 bases remaining between them. Germline CDR1 and CDR2: SGHTA and FQGNSA. The length of the CDR3 is 14 residues. The CDR3 DNA is TGTGCCAGCAGCTTAGTAGCGGCTAACACTGAAGCTTTCTTT. Encoded protein: CASSLVAANTEAFF.

The gene calls are TRBV5-1 and TRBJ1-3, with 9 bases aligning to TRBD1. Germline V gene data show CDR1 as SGHRS and CDR2 as YFSETQ. After removal of 1 base from V and 4 bases from J, the junction contained 6 bases not matched to a gene. The CDR3 contains 16 residues. CDR3 DNA sequence: TGCGCCAGCAGCTTGTGGACAGGGGTCATCGGAAACACCATATATTTT. It yields the protein CASSLWTGVIGNTIYF.

The V and J genes are TRBV6-1 and TRBJ2-7; 12 positions match TRBD1. Germline trimming cut 6 bases from V and 6 bases from J; bases unmatched to any gene: 3. This CDR3 is 13 amino acids long. Germline V CDR1 and CDR2: MNHNS, SASEGT. The CDR3 DNA reads TGTGCCAGCAGGGGGACAGGGGGCCCCGAGCAGTACGTC. This gives the protein CASRGTGGPEQYV.

Here the CDR3 DNA reads TGTGCCAGCAGCCCGACAGGGGATGTCAATGAGCAGTTCTTC. Residues: CASSPTGDVNEQFF. The rearrangement joins TRBV5-4 to TRBJ2-1; TRBD1 agrees at 8 bases. Trimming at V came to 4 bases and at J to 6 bases, leaving 6 bases not matched to a gene. Germline CDR1 reads SGHNT; CDR2 reads YYREEE (reference sequence). The CDR3 spans 14 residues.

The chain combines TRBV29-1 with TRBJ2-3, with D maybe TRBD2 (7 bases). Per germline, CDR1 SQVTM and CDR2 ANQGSEA. V lost 7 bases, J lost 4 bases, and 15 bases lay in between. The CDR3 totals 13 residues. CDR3 sequence reads: CSGGAGEADTQYF. The CDR3 bases are TGCAGCGGGGGGGCGGGGGAAGCAGATACGCAGTATTTT.

J is TRBJ1-2 and V is TRBV2, with D maybe TRBD1 (6 bases). CDR1 and CDR2 from the germline V gene are SNHLY and FYNNEI. This CDR3 comprises 14 residues. V was shortened by 6 bases and J by 1 base, with 12 bases between the two germline ends. Here the CDR3 DNA reads TGTGCCAGCAGCGACGGACAGATTAACTATGGCTACACCTTC. This translates into CASSDGQINYGYTF.

This chain connects TRBV19 to TRBJ1-1; D is uncertain. V lost 7 bases, J lost 3 bases, and 6 bases lay in between. From germline, CDR1 is LNHDA and CDR2 SQIVND (reference sequence). CDR3 length: 11 amino acids. CDR3 loop: CASKRHTEAFF. The CDR3 bases are TGTGCCAGTAAGAGGCACACTGAAGCTTTCTTT.